Described below is a single T cell receptor (beta chain) sequence and its context. Its antigen is not identified. The record originates from a study of T cells after yellow fever vaccination. Study at large: SMART-Seq v4 Ultra Low Input prepared libraries from low-cell fractions.

J was trimmed by 5 bases and V by 0 bases; bases with no gene match: 10. The CDR3 is made up of 16 amino acids. Per the germline V gene, CDR1 is SQVTM and CDR2 is ANQGSEA. Study findings and constraints: Post-booster samples contained most primary-vaccination clones (about 95% CD4, around 89% CD8).

TCRdb itself ran the 5' RACE reads through MiXCR, one entry per CDR3 protein. This sample has a few hundred thousand distinct CDR3 sequences, with about 4% found just once. The source was PBMCs, collected 5 days after the yellow fever booster vaccination. This chain links TRBV29-1 with TRBJ1-2, with 9 bases fitting TRBD1. This clonotype originated in a man aged 18 to 29 who received the YFV17D yellow fever vaccine. The CDR3 nucleotides read TGCAGCGTTGAAGACGTAATTGAGGGACAGGGTTATGGCTACACCTTC. It codes for CSVEDVIEGQGYGYTF.